This T cell receptor (beta chain) was profiled in a study of T cell responses to AZD1222 COVID-19 vaccine. Assay used: immunoSEQ multiplex PCR; TCRdb lists only in-frame clones, some missing. The sample carries under 200,000 clones, more than 75% recorded once. In germline, CDR1 is SNHLY, CDR2 FYNNEI. The CDR3 is 15 residues long. V shed 5 bases, J shed 8 bases, and the junction held 12 bases outside the gene matches. The V and J genes are TRBV2 and TRBJ2-1, with TRBD2 matching over 7 bases. The source is an adult who received the AZD1222 COVID-19 vaccine. The material sequenced was peripheral blood, taken 28 days after the second AZD1222 dose. The CDR3 loop reads CASSPEGLSIDEQFF. CDR3 bases: TGTGCCAGCAGTCCCGAGGGACTATCAATCGATGAGCAGTTCTTC.